This T cell receptor beta chain appears in the sequencing data of a study of blood T cell repertoires in COVID-19. Profiling relied on immunoSEQ multiplex PCR, and the TCRdb table lists in-frame clones only, not all of them. The data contain roughly 180,000 clones, more than 70% of them singletons. This CDR3 is built from 13 residues. Germline V gene sequence: CDR1 MNHNS, CDR2 SASEGT. Trimming stripped 2 bases from V and 4 bases from J, with 9 bases between. This receptor was obtained from an elderly woman with active or convalescent COVID-19. The rearrangement joins TRBV6-1 to TRBJ2-7, with a possible D match to TRBD1 (6 bases). Input material: peripheral blood. DNA for the CDR3: TGTGCCAGCAGTGAACAGAGGGGGTACGAGCAGTACTTC. It specifies CASSEQRGYEQYF.